This T cell receptor beta chain was recorded in a study of blood T cell repertoires in COVID-19. Study-wide context: The United States, Italy and Spain supplied acute and convalescent COVID-19 samples. The analysed material was cDNA or gDNA that came from T cells, B-cell-depleted T cells, or PBMCs.

The CDR3 spans 15 residues. Germline trimming cut 1 base from V and 5 bases from J; bases unmatched to any gene: 1. Per the germline V gene, CDR1 is KGHSH and CDR2 is LQKENI. Original processing methods: Nucleated cell number was recorded as an estimate derived from reference gene primer amplification. Libraries were prepared by immunoSEQ multiplex PCR; TCRdb keeps only in-frame clonotypes and omits some of them. That table supplies the V and J calls and clone size; D and trimming were determined from the DNA. The sample consists of fewer than 40,000 clones, 89% of them appearing once. The chain carries TRBV18 and TRBJ2-1, with TRBD2 matching 11 bases. The clonotype was recovered from a man older than 75 with acute or convalescent COVID-19. The sequenced sample was peripheral blood. This CDR3 is CASSPLLAGDNEQFF. CDR3 coding DNA: TGTGCCAGCTCACCACTACTAGCGGGAGACAATGAGCAGTTCTTC.